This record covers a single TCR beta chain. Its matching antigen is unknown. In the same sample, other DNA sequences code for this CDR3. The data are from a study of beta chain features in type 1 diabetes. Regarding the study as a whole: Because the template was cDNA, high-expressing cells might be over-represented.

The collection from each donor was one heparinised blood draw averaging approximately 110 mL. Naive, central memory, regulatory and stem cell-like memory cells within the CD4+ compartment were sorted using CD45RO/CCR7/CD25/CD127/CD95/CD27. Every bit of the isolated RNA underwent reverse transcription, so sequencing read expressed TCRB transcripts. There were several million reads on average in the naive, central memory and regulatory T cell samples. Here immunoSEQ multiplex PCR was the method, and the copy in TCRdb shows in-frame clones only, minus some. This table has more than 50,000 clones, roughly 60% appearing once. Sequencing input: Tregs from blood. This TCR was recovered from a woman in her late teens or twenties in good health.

CDR3 in amino acids: CASSEVGQYNSPLHF. The CDR3 DNA reads as TGTGCCAGCAGTGAAGTGGGACAGTATAATTCACCCCTCCACTTT. This chain connects TRBV2 to TRBJ1-6, with 7 nucleotides matching TRBD1. Germline values: CDR1 SNHLY, CDR2 FYNNEI. The CDR3 consists of 15 residues. Trimming cost V 1 base and J 4 bases; bases outside gene matches: 1.